The clone carrying this TCR beta chain was seen a few times. This entry belongs to a study of T-cell memory formation after mild COVID-19. Overall study context: Largely donor-specific sequence clusters came from two donors.

The CDR3 is made up of 14 amino acids. Germline CDR1 reads LGHDT; CDR2 reads YNNKEL (reference sequence). Trimming removed 6 bases from V and 1 base from J; junction bases left unmatched: 5. 5'RACE, which relied on constant-segment primers, yielded TCR alpha and TCR beta cDNA libraries carrying sample barcodes and UMIs. In TCRdb, the 5' RACE reads were re-called with MiXCR into one record per CDR3 protein. The repertoire consists of around 250,000 distinct CDR3 sequences, with 8% to 9.5% occurring once and the leading ten covering approximately 20%. J is TRBJ1-1 and V is TRBV3-1, with 7 positions matching TRBD1. Sequencing was performed on PBMCs or a T cell subset sorted from them (not recorded which). This TCR was recovered from a man younger than 35 who had mild COVID-19 (a few samples of this study predate the infection). Cell type and time point are not known. The CDR3 is CASRPGTANTEAFF. The CDR3 nucleotides are TGTGCCAGCAGGCCTGGGACAGCGAACACTGAAGCTTTCTTT.